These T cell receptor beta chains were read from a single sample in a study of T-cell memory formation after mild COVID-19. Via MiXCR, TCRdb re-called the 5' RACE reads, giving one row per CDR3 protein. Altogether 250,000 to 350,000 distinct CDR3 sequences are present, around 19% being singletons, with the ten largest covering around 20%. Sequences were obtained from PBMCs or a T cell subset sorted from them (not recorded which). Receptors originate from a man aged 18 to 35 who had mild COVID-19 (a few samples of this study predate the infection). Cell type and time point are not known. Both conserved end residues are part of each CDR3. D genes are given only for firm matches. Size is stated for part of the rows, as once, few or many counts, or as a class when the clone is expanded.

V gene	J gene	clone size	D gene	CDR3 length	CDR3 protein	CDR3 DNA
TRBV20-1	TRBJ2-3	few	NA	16	CSAGEFWAPEADTQYF	TGCAGTGCTGGAGAGTTTTGGGCCCCCGAGGCAGATACGCAGTATTTT
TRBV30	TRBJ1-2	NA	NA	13	CAWTLYQDYGYTF	TGTGCCTGGACCCTGTACCAGGACTATGGCTACACCTTC
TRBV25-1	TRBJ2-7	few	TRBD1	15	CASSDPTGGGYEQYF	TGTGCCAGCAGTGACCCGACAGGGGGCGGCTACGAGCAGTACTTC
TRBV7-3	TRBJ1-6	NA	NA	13	CASGSTEPSPLHF	TGTGCCAGCGGGAGCACGGAACCTTCACCCCTCCACTTT
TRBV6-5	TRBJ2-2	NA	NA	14	CASILSRTTGELFF	TGTGCCAGCATCCTTAGCAGAACCACCGGGGAGCTGTTTTTT
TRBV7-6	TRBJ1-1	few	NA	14	CASSLAGRGAEAFF	TGTGCCAGCAGCTTAGCTGGCAGGGGAGCTGAAGCTTTCTTT
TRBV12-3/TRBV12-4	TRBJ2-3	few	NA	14	CASSFPQSTDTQYF	TGTGCCAGCAGTTTTCCACAGAGCACAGATACGCAGTATTTT
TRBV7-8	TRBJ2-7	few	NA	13	CASSPPVRDEQYF	TGTGCCAGCAGCCCCCCTGTCCGGGACGAGCAGTACTTC
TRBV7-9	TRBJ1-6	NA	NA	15	CASSATTGLNSPLHF	TGTGCCAGCAGCGCGACAACAGGGCTAAATTCACCCCTCCACTTT
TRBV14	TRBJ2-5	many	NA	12	CASSQPDSSQYF	TGTGCCAGCAGCCAACCTGACAGCTCCCAGTACTTC
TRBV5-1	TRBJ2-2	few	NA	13	CASSWEYTGELFF	TGCGCCAGCAGCTGGGAGTACACCGGGGAGCTGTTTTTT
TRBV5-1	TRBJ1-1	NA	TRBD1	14	CASTRTGRDTEAFF	TGCGCCAGCACTCGGACAGGGAGGGACACTGAAGCTTTCTTT
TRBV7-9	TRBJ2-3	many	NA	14	CARQAIRGTDTQYF	TGTGCCAGGCAGGCCATCCGAGGCACAGATACGCAGTATTTT
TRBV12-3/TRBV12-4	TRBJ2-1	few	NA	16	CASRGWGPNSYNEQFF	TGTGCCAGCAGGGGATGGGGACCGAACTCCTACAATGAGCAGTTCTTC
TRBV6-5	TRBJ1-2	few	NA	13	CASRGTGLYGYTF	TGTGCCAGCAGAGGCACAGGGCTCTATGGCTACACCTTC
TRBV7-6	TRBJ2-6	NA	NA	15	CASSLVAGGANVLTF	TGTGCCAGCAGCCTCGTCGCGGGTGGGGCCAACGTCCTGACTTTC
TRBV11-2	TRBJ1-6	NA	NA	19	CASSPTALSSGSLNSPLHF	TGTGCCAGCAGCCCAACAGCTTTATCATCCGGGTCCCTAAATTCGCCCCTCCACTTT
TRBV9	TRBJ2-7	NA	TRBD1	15	CASSPRDRLFYEQYF	TGTGCCAGCAGCCCACGGGACAGGCTTTTCTACGAGCAGTACTTC
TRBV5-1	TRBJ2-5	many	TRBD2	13	CASSFAGGETQYF	TGCGCCAGCAGCTTCGCGGGGGGAGAGACCCAGTACTTC
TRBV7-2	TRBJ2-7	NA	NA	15	CASSLGGAHSYEQYF	TGTGCCAGCAGCTTAGGTGGGGCCCACTCCTACGAGCAGTACTTC
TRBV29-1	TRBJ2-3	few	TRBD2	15	CSVGPRLAATDTQYF	TGCAGCGTCGGACCCAGACTAGCTGCCACAGATACGCAGTATTTT
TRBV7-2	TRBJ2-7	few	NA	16	CASSLGQRTDSYEQYF	TGTGCCAGCAGCTTGGGGCAGAGGACAGACTCCTACGAGCAGTACTTC
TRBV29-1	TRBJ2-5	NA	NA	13	CSVELRTEETQYF	TGCAGCGTCGAACTGAGGACAGAAGAGACCCAGTACTTC
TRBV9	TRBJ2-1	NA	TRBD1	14	CASSLDRGPNEQFF	TGTGCCAGCAGTCTAGACAGGGGGCCCAATGAGCAGTTCTTC
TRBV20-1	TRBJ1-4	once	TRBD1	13	CSARGQLGEKLFF	TGCAGTGCTAGGGGACAGCTTGGGGAAAAACTGTTTTTT
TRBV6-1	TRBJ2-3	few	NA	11	CASSGAFSQYF	TGTGCCAGCAGTGGGGCTTTCTCGCAGTATTTT
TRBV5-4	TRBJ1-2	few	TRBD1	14	CASTEGQAFYGYTF	TGTGCCAGCACCGAAGGACAGGCCTTCTATGGCTACACCTTC
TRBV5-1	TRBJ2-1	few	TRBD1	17	CASSLAQGTGRDNEQFF	TGCGCCAGCAGCCTGGCCCAAGGGACAGGGAGGGATAATGAGCAGTTCTTC
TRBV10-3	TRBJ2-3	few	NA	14	CAISDSVTSDTQYF	TGTGCCATCAGTGACAGCGTAACGTCAGATACGCAGTATTTT
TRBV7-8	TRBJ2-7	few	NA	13	CASSHRGGGEQYF	TGTGCCAGCAGCCACCGTGGAGGCGGCGAGCAGTACTTC
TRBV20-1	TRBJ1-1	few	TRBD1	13	CSARDRAPSEAFF	TGCAGTGCTAGGGACAGGGCCCCTTCTGAAGCTTTCTTT
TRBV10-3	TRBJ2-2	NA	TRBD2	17	CAIGGTSGGTYTGELFF	TGTGCCATCGGGGGCACTAGCGGGGGGACATACACCGGGGAGCTGTTTTTT
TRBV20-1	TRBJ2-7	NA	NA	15	CSALYPGRTTYEQYF	TGCAGTGCCCTCTACCCGGGAAGGACAACCTACGAGCAGTACTTC
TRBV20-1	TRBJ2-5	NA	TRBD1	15	CSAIRSGGDQETQYF	TGCAGTGCGATTAGATCAGGGGGTGACCAAGAGACCCAGTACTTC
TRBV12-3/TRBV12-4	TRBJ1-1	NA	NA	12	CASSFWNTEAFF	TGTGCCAGCAGTTTTTGGAACACTGAAGCTTTCTTT
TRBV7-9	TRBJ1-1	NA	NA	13	CASSLEGFTEAFF	TGTGCCAGCAGCTTAGAAGGGTTCACTGAAGCTTTCTTT
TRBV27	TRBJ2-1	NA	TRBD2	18	CASSLVAMAAPPGGEQFF	TGTGCCAGCAGTTTAGTGGCGATGGCGGCTCCCCCGGGAGGTGAGCAGTTCTTC
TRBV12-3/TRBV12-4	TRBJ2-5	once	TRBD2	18	CASSLGLAGGLSGETQYF	TGTGCCAGCAGTTTGGGACTAGCGGGGGGGCTTTCGGGAGAGACCCAGTACTTC
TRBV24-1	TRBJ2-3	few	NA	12	CATSGGTDTQYF	TGTGCCACCAGTGGAGGCACAGATACGCAGTATTTT
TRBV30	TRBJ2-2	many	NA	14	CAWTQGANTGELFF	TGTGCCTGGACCCAGGGTGCGAACACCGGGGAGCTGTTTTTT
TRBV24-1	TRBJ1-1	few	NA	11	CATSDGTSAFF	TGTGCCACCAGTGATGGGACGAGTGCTTTCTTT
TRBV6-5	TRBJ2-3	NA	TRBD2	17	CASSYSPRGGPTDTQYF	TGTGCCAGCAGTTACTCTCCGCGGGGGGGCCCTACAGATACGCAGTATTTT
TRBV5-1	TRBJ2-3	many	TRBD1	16	CASSLEGTGEADTQYF	TGCGCCAGCAGCTTGGAAGGGACAGGGGAGGCAGATACGCAGTATTTT
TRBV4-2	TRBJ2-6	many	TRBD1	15	CASSQGQGGANVLTF	TGTGCCAGCAGCCAAGGACAGGGTGGGGCCAACGTCCTGACTTTC
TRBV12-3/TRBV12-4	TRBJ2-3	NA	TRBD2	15	CASSLLAGAADTQYF	TGTGCCAGCAGTTTGTTAGCGGGGGCGGCAGATACGCAGTATTTT
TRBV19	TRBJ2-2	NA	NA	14	CASSILWNTGELFF	TGTGCCAGTAGTATTTTGTGGAACACCGGGGAGCTGTTTTTT
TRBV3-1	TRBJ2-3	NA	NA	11	CASSQMDTQYF	TGTGCCAGCAGCCAAATGGATACGCAGTATTTT
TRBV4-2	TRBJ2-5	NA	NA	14	CASSQDLSSETQYF	TGTGCCAGCAGCCAAGATCTTTCGAGCGAGACCCAGTACTTC
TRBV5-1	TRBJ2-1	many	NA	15	CASSLDGDSYNEQFF	TGCGCCAGCAGCTTGGATGGAGACTCCTACAATGAGCAGTTCTTC
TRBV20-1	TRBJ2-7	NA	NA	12	CSARVLGYEQYF	TGCAGTGCTAGAGTCTTGGGCTACGAGCAGTACTTC
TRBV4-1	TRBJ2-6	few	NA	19	CASSLERAQGKSGANVLTF	TGCGCCAGCAGCCTTGAGCGGGCGCAGGGTAAATCTGGGGCCAACGTCCTGACTTTC
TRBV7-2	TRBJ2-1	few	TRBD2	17	CASSGIAMGLAGFEQFF	TGTGCCAGCAGCGGAATCGCTATGGGACTAGCGGGGTTTGAGCAGTTCTTC
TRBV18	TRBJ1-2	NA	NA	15	CASSPTFEGYYGYTF	TGTGCCAGCTCACCAACGTTCGAGGGGTACTATGGCTACACCTTC
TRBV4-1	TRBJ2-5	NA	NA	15	CASSQALRGVETQYF	TGCGCCAGCAGCCAGGCGTTGCGGGGAGTAGAGACCCAGTACTTC